This TCR beta chain was profiled in a study of blood T cells in healthy people across ages. Primers used in a second PCR of about 7 to 12 cycles were a sample-barcoded 5' primer and a J-beta primer mix. TCRdb ran MiXCR on the 5' RACE reads and lists one entry per CDR3 protein. This repertoire shows more than 1.4 million distinct CDR3 sequences, approximately 40% found once; its top ten account for 7% to 9%. V was clipped by 1 base and J by 11 bases, with 11 bases between them. Germline V gene data show CDR1 as SNHLY and CDR2 as FYNNEI. The CDR3 has 12 amino acids. V usage is TRBV2 and J usage is TRBJ2-5; no definite D call. This TCR came from a woman aged 18 to 35 in good health. Sequences were obtained from blood. DNA for the CDR3: TGTGCCAGCAGTGAAGGAGGTCAGGAGCAGTACTTC. It yields the protein CASSEGGQEQYF.